This T cell receptor (beta chain) was obtained from a study of cytomegalovirus exposure and HLA in healthy donors. This CDR3 is built from 16 residues. The V end lost 0 bases, the J end lost 4 bases, and 15 bases lay between the germline ends. The germline CDR1 and CDR2 sequences are LGHNA and YNFKEQ. It was with 60 Vbeta and 13 Jbeta primers that the PCR ran. Clones were sequenced by immunoSEQ multiplex PCR, and TCRdb holds only the in-frame ones, with some missing. Of 210,000 or so clones listed, roughly 84% are singletons. The TCR comes from a boy aged 2 to 9 in good health and CMV-seronegative. The chain combines TRBV4-2 with TRBJ2-5; tentative D call: TRBD2 (6 bases). The sequencing input was PBMCs. Here the CDR3 DNA reads TGTGCCAGCAGCCAAGAGTCCCCTGGCGGGGTAGAGACCCAGTACTTC. Translation gives CASSQESPGGVETQYF.